A selection of T cell receptor beta chains follows, all from one sample in a study of chemoradiotherapy in HPV16-positive cancers. Using immunoSEQ multiplex PCR, the repertoire was profiled, and TCRdb retains in-frame clones only, with some absent. Among 25,000 to 30,000 clones listed, over 90% were seen once. Sequencing was performed on blood, taken from a patient who underwent chemoradiotherapy. Source of these receptors: a human donor with HPV-associated anogenital cancer. Both conserved end residues are part of each CDR3. D genes are given only for firm matches. The listing skips clone size in some rows; elsewhere it reads once, few, many or a size class.

TRBV4-1	TRBJ2-7	-	TRBD2	CASSQVAGDYEQYF	TGCGCCAGCAGCCAAGTAGCGGGGGACTACGAGCAGTACTTC
TRBV5-1	TRBJ2-2	-	TRBD2	CASRTRTSTGELFF	TGCGCCAGCAGGACCAGGACTAGCACCGGGGAGCTGTTTTTT
TRBV6-7	TRBJ2-5	few	TRBD2	CASSYSIGWTSAHHPQETQYF	TGTGCCAGCAGTTACTCGATAGGGTGGACTAGCGCCCACCACCCCCAAGAGACCCAGTACTTC
TRBV2	TRBJ1-4	-	-	CASSETTGRSATNEKLFF	TGTGCCAGCAGTGAAACCACAGGGAGGAGTGCAACTAATGAAAAACTGTTTTTT
TRBV9	TRBJ1-1	once	TRBD1	CASSGRQGAHTEAFF	TGTGCCAGCAGCGGCAGACAGGGGGCCCACACTGAAGCTTTCTTT
TRBV5-1	TRBJ1-2	once	TRBD1	CASSLALRGGSGYTF	TGCGCCAGCAGCTTGGCCCTGAGAGGGGGCAGTGGCTACACCTTC
TRBV7-9	TRBJ1-1	-	-	CASSRSTLNTEAFF	TGTGCCAGCAGCCGAAGTACCTTGAACACTGAAGCTTTCTTT
TRBV5-1	TRBJ2-2	-	TRBD1	CASTPGTGGFRTGELFF	TGCGCCAGCACTCCCGGGACAGGGGGCTTTCGGACCGGGGAGCTGTTTTTT
TRBV4-3	TRBJ2-7	-	TRBD2	CASSLRTSGGPSYEQYF	TGCGCCAGCAGCCTACGGACTAGCGGGGGGCCTTCCTACGAGCAGTACTTC
TRBV19	TRBJ2-7	few	-	CASSMSLGPTYEQYF	TGTGCCAGTAGTATGTCGCTGGGACCAACCTACGAGCAGTACTTC
TRBV19	TRBJ1-2	-	TRBD1	CASRQPGQGNYGYTF	TGTGCCAGTAGACAGCCGGGACAGGGCAACTATGGCTACACCTTC
TRBV18	TRBJ2-3	-	-	CASSDDVTDTQYF	TGTGCCAGCTCAGATGACGTCACAGATACGCAGTATTTT
TRBV7-2	TRBJ1-5	once	-	CASSLGPPGRGNQPQHF	TGTGCCAGCAGCTTAGGGCCCCCGGGGAGGGGCAATCAGCCCCAGCATTTT
TRBV10-2	TRBJ2-1	-	-	CASTASNEQFF	TGCGCCAGCACCGCTTCCAATGAGCAGTTCTTC
TRBV7-3	TRBJ2-5	-	-	CASSRIGRTQETQYF	TGTGCCAGCAGCCGGATTGGGAGGACCCAAGAGACCCAGTACTTC
TRBV7-2	TRBJ1-5	-	TRBD1	CASSSLPGTGVPQHF	TGTGCCAGCAGCTCCCTTCCCGGGACAGGGGTACCCCAGCATTTT
TRBV4-2	TRBJ2-5	-	-	CASSQDLGGARETQYF	TGTGCCAGCAGCCAAGATTTAGGGGGGGCACGGGAGACCCAGTACTTC
TRBV19	TRBJ1-5	-	-	CASAMGLGQPQHF	TGTGCCAGTGCGATGGGGTTGGGGCAGCCCCAGCATTTT
TRBV2	TRBJ2-3	-	-	CASNTISTDTQYF	TGTGCCAGCAATACGATAAGCACAGATACGCAGTATTTT
TRBV18	TRBJ2-2	-	TRBD1	CASSRDRGTNTGELFF	TGTGCCAGCTCCCGGGACAGGGGTACGAACACCGGGGAGCTGTTTTTT